A single sample is the source of the 24 T cell receptor beta chains below, sequenced in a study of blood T cells in healthy people across ages. Then a second PCR, running about 6 to 12 cycles, was carried out with a sample-barcoded 5' primer and a J-beta primer mix. MiXCR, run by TCRdb on the 5' RACE reads, gives a single entry per CDR3 protein. The sample lists approximately 1,000,000 distinct CDR3 sequences, more than 30% seen once, with around 14% in the top ten. Sequenced material: blood. Receptors originate from a man between 18 and 35 years old in good health.

The J gene is TRBJ1-1, the V gene TRBV7-9; unclear D gene. Per the germline V gene, CDR1 is SEHNR and CDR2 is FQNEAQ (reference sequence). V was pared by 5 bases and J by 7 bases, with 8 bases between. This CDR3 is 11 amino acids long. The CDR3 is CASSQIDEAFF. The DNA for the CDR3 is TGTGCCAGCAGCCAAATAGATGAAGCTTTCTTT. The full variable domain, rest sourced from reference TRBV7-9 and TRBJ1-1, is DTGVSQNPRHKITKRGQNVTFRCDPISEHNRLYWYRQTLGQGPEFLTYFQNEAQLEKSRLLSDRFSAERPKGSFSTLEIQRTEQGDSAMYLCASSQIDEAFFGQGTRLTVV.

The rearrangement uses TRBV12-3 or TRBV12-4 and TRBJ2-3; weak D call: TRBD1 (6 bases). V lost 3 bases and J 7 bases, leaving 14 bases between the germline ends. This CDR3 region has 14 residues. The CDR3 region has the DNA TGTGCCAGCAGTTTCGGATTGGGGGCGAATACGCAGTATTTT. Its translation is CASSFGLGANTQYF.

This chain links TRBV5-1 with TRBJ2-2; 9 bases match TRBD1. The CDR3 is made up of 15 amino acids. Germline-derived CDR1 and CDR2 are SGHRS and YFSETQ. V shed 0 bases, J shed 8 bases, and the junction held 5 bases outside the gene matches. Here the CDR3 reads CASSLGTGAAGELFF. The CDR3 DNA is TGCGCCAGCAGCTTGGGGACAGGGGCTGCAGGGGAGCTGTTTTTT. The full variable domain, rest sourced from reference TRBV5-1 and TRBJ2-2, is KAGVTQTPRYLIKTRGQQVTLSCSPISGHRSVSWYQQTPGQGLQFLFEYFSETQRNKGNFPGRFSGRQFSNSRSEMNVSTLELGDSALYLCASSLGTGAAGELFFGEGSRLTVL.

The CDR3 sequence: CASNTWTGGYLSGNQPQHF. CDR3 sequence (DNA): TGTGCCAGCAATACCTGGACAGGGGGTTACCTCTCTGGCAATCAGCCCCAGCATTTT. V and J are TRBV6-1 and TRBJ1-5; 10 bases agree with TRBD1. Looked up from germline, CDR1 is MNHNS and CDR2 is SASEGT. V was pared by 7 bases and J by 2 bases, with 17 bases of the junction left unmatched. This CDR3 has 19 amino acids.

In its sample, this clonotype was seen once. The gene calls are TRBV20-1 and TRBJ2-1, with TRBD2 identical over 11 bases. Germline V lookup: CDR1 DFQATT, CDR2 SNEGSKA (reference sequence). V gave up 4 bases and J gave up 4 bases; unmatched junction bases: 6. The CDR3 is 15 amino acids. In nucleotides, the CDR3 is TGCAGTGCTAAGCCCACTAGCGGGAGATACAATGAGCAGTTCTTC. This sequence encodes CSAKPTSGRYNEQFF.

This chain joins TRBV6-6 and TRBJ1-2; D may be TRBD1 (6 bases). Germline CDR1 is MNHNY and CDR2 is SVGAGI (reference sequence). The CDR3 is 13 residues long. V lost 6 bases and J 4 bases, leaving 12 bases between the germline ends. The CDR3 coding sequence is TGTGCCAGCAGCAGGGGATCCCTCTATGGCTACACCTTC. Protein sequence: CASSRGSLYGYTF.

About this clonotype itself: One end of the junction fails to match germline, which may point to a read error. V and J are TRBV4-3 and TRBJ1-2; possibly TRBD1 for D (5 bases). The CDR3 loop spans 13 amino acids. CDR1 is LGHNA, CDR2 YSLEER, per germline. The CDR3 DNA sequence: TGCGCCGGCAGCCCGGGTGCTAGGGGTGGCTACACCTTC. Translation gives CAGSPGARGGYTF.

Note on this clonotype: A much larger clone is a single base away; this may be a read error. The chain has TRBV4-1 and TRBJ2-1; 8 bases agree with TRBD2. V lost 0 bases to trimming and J lost 2 bases; unmatched junction nucleotides: 3. There are 16 residues in the CDR3. The V gene's germline CDR1 is MGHRA and CDR2 YSYEKL. The CDR3 reads CASSQEGLVPYNEQFF. CDR3 in DNA: TGCGCCAGCAGCCAAGAGGGACTAGTTCCCTACAATGAGCAGTTCTTC.

A few counts support this clonotype. The V call is TRBV2, the J call TRBJ2-2, with D maybe TRBD1 (5 bases). The CDR3 runs to 15 residues. Germline lookup yields CDR1 SNHLY and CDR2 FYNNEI. Trimming shortened V by 5 bases and J by 0 bases, and 10 bases separated the two germline ends. This CDR3 reads CASSRTLSNTGELFF. The CDR3 coding sequence is TGTGCCAGCAGTCGGACACTCTCGAACACCGGGGAGCTGTTTTTT. Full variable domain (outside the CDR3, taken from reference TRBV2 and TRBJ2-2): EPEVTQTPSHQVTQMGQEVILRCVPISNHLYFYWYRQILGQKVEFLVSFYNNEISEKSEIFDDQFSVERPDGSNFTLKIRSTKLEDSAMYFCASSRTLSNTGELFFGEGSRLTVL.

Worth noting for this clonotype: A much larger clone lies a single base off, so this may be a read error. This is likely a read error, given that the CDR3 carries no conserved phenylalanine or tryptophan at its end. This sequence joins TRBV12-3 or TRBV12-4 and TRBJ1-2; 7 bases are a match to TRBD1. The CDR3 extends over 14 amino acids. J lost 1 base, V lost 5 bases, and 4 bases had no gene match. Here the CDR3 DNA reads TGTGCCAGCAGTCGGGACAGAGTTAACTATGGCTACACCCTC. It translates to CASSRDRVNYGYTL.

This chain joins TRBV7-6 and TRBJ2-3; D not resolved. Trimming left V 4 bases short and J 2 bases short, with 22 bases between. The length of the CDR3 is 18 residues. CDR1 is SGHVS, CDR2 FNYEAQ, per germline. CDR3 sequence reads: CASSSPYGLERLTDTQYF. CDR3 DNA: TGTGCCAGCAGCTCCCCATACGGGTTGGAGCGCCTCACAGATACGCAGTATTTT.

This clonotype was seen more than once but under ten times. The rearrangement uses TRBV7-2 and TRBJ2-3; either TRBD1 or TRBD2 may supply D (5 bases each). V lost 5 bases and J 2 bases, leaving 14 bases between the germline ends. Looked up from germline, CDR1 is SGHTA and CDR2 is FQGNSA. The CDR3 contains 15 residues. The CDR3 DNA reads TGTGCCAGCAGCCCCGGCCGAGGGGACACAGATACGCAGTATTTT. Translation gives CASSPGRGDTDTQYF.

This clonotype was observed a handful of times. The J gene is TRBJ1-2, the V gene TRBV11-2; unclear D gene. The V gene's germline CDR1 is SGHAT and CDR2 FQNNGV. V gave up 4 bases and J gave up 8 bases, with 17 bases separating them. The CDR3 totals 14 residues. The CDR3 bases are TGTGCCAGCAGCTCACCTGGCCAACGAGGGGGCTACACCTTC. Protein sequence: CASSSPGQRGGYTF. Variable domain in full (rest from reference TRBV11-2 and TRBJ1-2): EAGVAQSPRYKIIEKRQSVAFWCNPISGHATLYWYQQILGQGPKLLIQFQNNGVVDDSQLPKDRFSAERLKGVDSTLKIQPAKLEDSAVYLCASSSPGQRGGYTFGSGTRLTVV.

The chain couples TRBV29-1 to TRBJ2-1, with 10 positions matching TRBD1. Germline CDR1 and CDR2: SQVTM and ANQGSEA. The CDR3 is 15 amino acids. Trimming took 2 bases from V and 7 from J; bases not matched to a gene: 8. As DNA, the CDR3 is TGCAGCGTTGAATACCTCGGGACAGGGGTGAATGAGCAGTTCTTC. Amino acids: CSVEYLGTGVNEQFF.

This clonotype was counted only a few times. The CDR3 spells CASRHASGGTYNEQFF. The CDR3 DNA reads as TGCGCCAGCCGACACGCTAGCGGGGGTACCTACAATGAGCAGTTCTTC. This chain uses TRBV4-1 with TRBJ2-1, with 10 nucleotides matching TRBD2. J was trimmed by 2 bases and V by 8 bases; bases with no gene match: 9. Germline V gives CDR1 MGHRA, CDR2 YSYEKL. The CDR3 sequence is 16 residues long.

The chain uses TRBV4-3 and TRBJ1-6; TRBD1 might be the D (6 bases). The CDR3 runs 15 residues. CDR1 is LGHNA and CDR2 is YSLEER in the germline V gene. Trimming pared 5 bases from V and 8 bases from J, leaving 16 bases between. The CDR3 reads CASSDKQGADSPLHF. CDR3 sequence (DNA): TGCGCCAGCAGCGATAAACAGGGTGCGGATTCACCCCTCCACTTT.

This clonotype occurred a few times. The CDR3 nucleotides are TGCGCCAGCAGCTGGCCCTCCGTTACAAGCAACCAAGAGACCCAGTACTTC. Protein product: CASSWPSVTSNQETQYF. V gene TRBV5-1 combines with J gene TRBJ2-5; D not resolved. Germline values: CDR1 SGHRS, CDR2 YFSETQ. The CDR3 consists of 17 residues. Trimming took 3 bases from V and 0 from J, leaving 18 bases between them.

The chain links TRBV6-6 to TRBJ1-4; 8 nucleotides agree with TRBD1. The junction had 6 bases not matched to a gene; V was cut back by 4 bases and J by 5 bases. This CDR3 comprises 15 residues. In germline, CDR1 is MNHNY, CDR2 SVGAGI (reference sequence). CDR3 nucleotides: TGTGCCAGCAGTTCCAGGGGGCCGGGGAATGAAAAACTGTTTTTT. This codes for CASSSRGPGNEKLFF.

This clonotype was counted a few times. This chain connects TRBV7-2 to TRBJ1-4, with 7 bases identical to TRBD1. CDR3 length equals 17 residues. J gave up 2 bases and V 5 bases, and 11 bases lay outside the gene matches. Germline CDR1 and CDR2: SGHTA and FQGNSA. CDR3 nucleotides: TGTGCCAGCAGCCCCAGACAGGGACGGGCGACTAATGAAAAACTGTTTTTT. Translating it yields CASSPRQGRATNEKLFF.

This clonotype was recorded a few times. The CDR3 DNA sequence: TGTGCCAGCAGCCCCTCACTAGTGGGGCGCACAGATACGCAGTATTTT. It codes for CASSPSLVGRTDTQYF. V gene TRBV7-9 combines with J gene TRBJ2-3, with D perhaps matching TRBD1 or TRBD2 (5 bases each). CDR1 SEHNR and CDR2 FQNEAQ come from the germline V gene (reference sequence). V was trimmed by 5 bases and J by 1 base, leaving 16 bases between them. The CDR3 runs to 16 residues.

The CDR3 protein is CASSLVREVNEQYF. DNA of the CDR3: TGTGCCAGCAGCTTAGTACGCGAGGTCAATGAGCAGTACTTC. This chain joins TRBV7-2 and TRBJ2-5; no clear D. Germline CDR1 and CDR2: SGHTA and FQGNSA. V was clipped by 1 base and J by 11 bases, with 17 bases between them. The CDR3 contains 14 residues. Full variable domain (rest looked up from reference TRBV7-2 and TRBJ2-5): GAGVSQSPSNKVTEKGKDVELRCDPISGHTALYWYRQSLGQGLEFLIYFQGNSAPDKSGLPSDRFSAERTGGSVSTLTIQRTQQEDSAVYLCASSLVREVNEQYFGPGTRLLVL.

The rearrangement uses TRBV2 and TRBJ2-7, with D possibly being TRBD2 (5 bases). Germline V gene data show CDR1 as SNHLY and CDR2 as FYNNEI. V lost 7 bases and J lost 7, with 17 bases in between. The CDR3 is 13 residues long. This CDR3 is CASTYGVGSEQYF. Written as DNA, the CDR3 is TGTGCCAGCACCTACGGGGTGGGGAGTGAGCAGTACTTC.

This sequence joins TRBV12-3 or TRBV12-4 and TRBJ1-2; no firm D call. This CDR3 region has 14 residues. Deletions cut 7 bases from V and 6 bases from J, with 18 bases between. CDR3 DNA sequence: TGTGCCAGCAACTCTGAGTTTGGGGTCGATGGCTACACCTTC. Residues: CASNSEFGVDGYTF.

This clonotype is a singleton in its sample. An end of the junction differs from the germline gene, which may be a read error. The chain is built from TRBV7-3 and TRBJ1-4, with D perhaps matching TRBD1 (6 bases). Looked up from germline, CDR1 is SGHTA and CDR2 is FQGTGA. CDR3 length: 18 residues. The DNA of the CDR3 is TGTGCCGGCAGCTTATCGCGGGGGCTTTTGTTTCGAAATGAAAAACTGTTTTTT. Its translation is CAGSLSRGLLFRNEKLFF. Full variable domain (outside the CDR3, taken from reference TRBV7-3 and TRBJ1-4): GAGVSQTPSNKVTEKGKYVELRCDPISGHTALYWYRQSLGQGPEFLIYFQGTGAADDSGLPNDRFFAVRPEGSVSTLKIQRTERGDSAVYLCAGSLSRGLLFRNEKLFFGSGTQLSVL.